The source of this T cell receptor (beta chain) is a study of shared clonotypes between healthy human individuals. Profiled with immunoSEQ multiplex PCR; TCRdb holds only in-frame clones, not every one. This sample has some 1,600,000 clones, with 95% to 99% found just once. The CDR3 is made up of 17 amino acids. Trimming removed 4 bases from V and 2 bases from J; junction bases left unmatched: 14. Germline CDR1 reads SGHNT; CDR2 reads YYREEE (reference sequence). The split of CD4+ cells yielded CD45RA+ naive and CD45RA-negative memory subsets. The sample comprised naive CD4+ T cells sorted from blood. Subset meaning: CD45RA+ positively selected. The sequence was collected from a young man in good health. V is TRBV5-4 and J is TRBJ2-7; the match to TRBD2 covers 8 bases. CDR3 protein: CASSGGLAGSVPYEQYF. DNA of the CDR3: TGTGCCAGCAGCGGGGGCCTAGCGGGTTCGGTCCCCTACGAGCAGTACTTC.